These T cell receptor beta chains were read from a single sample in a study of blood T cell repertoires in COVID-19. TCRdb's table, derived via immunoSEQ multiplex PCR, lists solely in-frame clones and lacks some. The table shows more than 200,000 clones, with around four fifths occurring only once. Sequencing was carried out using peripheral blood. These receptor sequences come from a middle-aged woman with active or convalescent COVID-19. The CDR3 runs from the conserved cysteine through the conserved F or W. Clone size appears in some rows only: once, few, many, or a class for an expanded clone.

clone size	J gene	V gene	CDR3 protein
NA	TRBJ1-2	TRBV7-2	CASSFGGSSYGYTF
NA	TRBJ2-7	TRBV12-3/TRBV12-4	CASSLTRAHEQYF
NA	TRBJ2-5	TRBV30	CAWDQQGPQETQYF
NA	TRBJ1-1	TRBV4-1	CASSQTGTSIERTEAFF
NA	TRBJ1-2	TRBV5-6	CASSLEVQGKYGYTF
NA	TRBJ1-3	TRBV19	CASSMEAGYSGNTIYF
few	TRBJ1-4	TRBV28	CASLQGQEAGKLFF
NA	TRBJ2-5	TRBV7-3	CASSLIAHPGWTQYF
once	TRBJ2-7	TRBV7-9	CASSSGGGLYEQYF
few	TRBJ1-6	TRBV9	CASSVSGGRTLHF
NA	TRBJ2-5	TRBV5-1	CASSRTLGTGMETQYF
once	TRBJ1-1	TRBV13	CASSRTRDRERAFF
NA	TRBJ1-4	TRBV2	CASRERASNEKLFF
NA	TRBJ1-5	TRBV6-1	CASSEADRTRQPQHF
NA	TRBJ1-5	TRBV21-1	CASSKKGDGRKGNQPQHF
NA	TRBJ1-4	TRBV10-2	CASSIANRGKLFF
NA	TRBJ2-2	TRBV12-3/TRBV12-4	CASSLSGSGELFF
NA	TRBJ1-1	TRBV5-6	CASSLRTVEAFF
NA	TRBJ2-1	TRBV27	CASSLGWQGRDEQFF
NA	TRBJ1-5	TRBV19	CASRFQGNNQPQHF
NA	TRBJ1-5	TRBV4-1	CASSLPGGRGHRHF
NA	TRBJ2-2	TRBV19	CASSTSMAIQRMARELFF
NA	TRBJ1-2	TRBV4-2	CASSQEVGAPVGYTF
NA	TRBJ1-2	TRBV20-1	CSARGQGGYTF
NA	TRBJ2-7	TRBV30	CAWDRRGEQYF
NA	TRBJ2-1	TRBV3-1/TRBV3-2	CASSQDGGNEQFF
NA	TRBJ2-1	TRBV9	CASSVVGLAWNEQFF
NA	TRBJ2-7	TRBV19	CASSSPGGKYEQYF
NA	TRBJ2-3	TRBV5-1	CASSLDVSGTDTQYF
NA	TRBJ2-2	TRBV29-1	CSADRGFTGELFF
NA	TRBJ1-6	TRBV7-3	CASSLQQLSPLHF
NA	TRBJ1-6	TRBV29-1	CSAAGTGDSPLHF
NA	TRBJ2-3	TRBV19	CASSIAGDRNTDTQYF
NA	TRBJ1-4	TRBV15	CATMYQGNDEKLFF
NA	TRBJ2-1	TRBV5-1	CASSFTGEAYNEQFF
NA	TRBJ2-1	TRBV13	CASSLVARDEQFF
NA	TRBJ1-2	TRBV12-3/TRBV12-4	CASRNTGVGYTF
NA	TRBJ2-3	TRBV29-1	CSVGQGLGDTQYF
NA	TRBJ2-5	TRBV4-2	CASSHEYRGRQETQYF
NA	TRBJ1-6	TRBV30	CAWRTEYNSPLHF
NA	TRBJ2-7	TRBV7-6	CASSAGVAGAGAREQYF
NA	TRBJ2-2	TRBV24-1	CATSGTSGGAGELFF
NA	TRBJ2-4	TRBV5-1	CASSLDRKNIQYF
NA	TRBJ2-2	TRBV28	CASESLGTGELFF
NA	TRBJ1-2	TRBV30	CAWSVQGAGGYTF
few	TRBJ2-5	TRBV7-3	CASSIGLAGLETQYF
NA	TRBJ2-3	TRBV30	CAWRAGARAQYF
NA	TRBJ1-2	TRBV19	CASSTGSWGYTF
NA	TRBJ1-2	TRBV6-2/TRBV6-3	CASSLNERDRGWNYGYTF
once	TRBJ2-1	TRBV3-1/TRBV3-2	CASRKQGPAYNEQFF
many	TRBJ2-1	TRBV3-1/TRBV3-2	CASSVAGAPNEQFF
few	TRBJ1-2	TRBV2	CASSEWDRGFGYTF